The rows below give T cell receptor beta chains drawn from one sample of a study of cytomegalovirus exposure and HLA in healthy donors. Libraries were prepared by immunoSEQ multiplex PCR; TCRdb keeps only in-frame clonotypes and omits some of them. This table holds about 150,000 clones, 60% to 70% found once. Specimen: PBMCs. Source of these receptors: a woman aged 60-70 years in good health and CMV-seropositive. Both conserved end residues are part of each CDR3. D genes are given only for firm matches. Clone sizes are given selectively: once, few, many, or a class where the clone is expanded.

TRBV28,TRBJ2-3,-,-,CASSSSGLPPDTQYF,TGTGCCAGCAGTTCGAGCGGGCTCCCCCCAGATACGCAGTATTTT
TRBV5-1,TRBJ2-7,-,-,CASSPLQGPYEQYF,TGCGCCAGCAGCCCGCTACAGGGTCCCTACGAGCAGTACTTC
TRBV7-2,TRBJ2-2,few,-,CASSAMAGGGGELFF,TGTGCCAGCAGCGCAATGGCAGGGGGAGGCGGGGAGCTGTTTTTT
TRBV5-5,TRBJ1-5,-,-,CASSRPSGGIRSNQPQHF,TGTGCCAGCAGCCGACCCTCGGGGGGAATAAGGAGCAATCAGCCCCAGCATTTT
TRBV15,TRBJ2-3,-,-,CATSRDMRVDTQYF,TGTGCCACCAGCAGAGATATGAGGGTGGATACGCAGTATTTT
TRBV7-2,TRBJ1-2,-,-,CASSLRAGSNYGYTF,TGTGCCAGCAGCTTAAGAGCAGGGTCTAACTATGGCTACACCTTC
TRBV6-5,TRBJ2-7,-,TRBD1,CASSLTGGGEQYF,TGTGCCAGCAGTTTGACAGGGGGCGGCGAGCAGTACTTC
TRBV30,TRBJ1-2,-,-,CAGPGLNGYTF,TGTGCCGGGCCAGGGTTAAATGGCTACACCTTC
TRBV28,TRBJ2-3,-,TRBD2,CASSRSGRRVDTQYF,TGTGCCAGCAGCAGAAGCGGGAGGAGGGTAGATACGCAGTATTTT
TRBV7-2,TRBJ1-5,-,TRBD1,CASSRQGANNQPQHF,TGTGCCAGCAGTCGACAGGGGGCGAACAATCAGCCCCAGCATTTT
TRBV29-1,TRBJ2-7,-,TRBD2,CSALAGGIDEQYF,TGCAGCGCTCTAGCGGGAGGGATCGACGAGCAGTACTTC
TRBV7-9,TRBJ1-3,-,TRBD1,CASSLSQGAGGNTIYF,TGTGCCAGCAGCTTAAGTCAGGGGGCGGGCGGAAACACCATATATTTT
TRBV27,TRBJ2-1,-,-,CASSLGGTYNEQFF,TGTGCCAGCAGTTTAGGAGGGACCTACAATGAGCAGTTCTTC
TRBV6-5,TRBJ2-3,-,TRBD1,CASSRDRVFQDTQYF,TGTGCCAGCAGTCGGGACAGGGTGTTTCAAGATACGCAGTATTTT
TRBV27,TRBJ2-2,-,TRBD1,CASRQGTGELFF,TGTGCCAGCAGACAGGGGACCGGGGAGCTGTTTTTT
TRBV28,TRBJ1-3,-,-,CASSLAGHEVTIYF,TGTGCCAGCAGTTTAGCAGGACACGAAGTCACCATATATTTT
TRBV11-2,TRBJ2-1,-,TRBD2,CASSLSPGLALNEQFF,TGTGCCAGCAGCTTATCGCCGGGACTAGCGTTGAATGAGCAGTTCTTC
TRBV28,TRBJ1-1,-,-,CASTRAGGTYTEAFF,TGTGCCAGCACCCGGGCGGGGGGGACCTACACTGAAGCTTTCTTT
TRBV30,TRBJ2-1,-,TRBD2,CAWSALAGENNEQFF,TGTGCCTGGAGCGCACTAGCGGGAGAAAACAATGAGCAGTTCTTC
TRBV5-5,TRBJ1-5,-,-,CASSLTGSLSNQPQHF,TGTGCCAGCAGCCTTACAGGAAGTTTAAGCAATCAGCCCCAGCATTTT